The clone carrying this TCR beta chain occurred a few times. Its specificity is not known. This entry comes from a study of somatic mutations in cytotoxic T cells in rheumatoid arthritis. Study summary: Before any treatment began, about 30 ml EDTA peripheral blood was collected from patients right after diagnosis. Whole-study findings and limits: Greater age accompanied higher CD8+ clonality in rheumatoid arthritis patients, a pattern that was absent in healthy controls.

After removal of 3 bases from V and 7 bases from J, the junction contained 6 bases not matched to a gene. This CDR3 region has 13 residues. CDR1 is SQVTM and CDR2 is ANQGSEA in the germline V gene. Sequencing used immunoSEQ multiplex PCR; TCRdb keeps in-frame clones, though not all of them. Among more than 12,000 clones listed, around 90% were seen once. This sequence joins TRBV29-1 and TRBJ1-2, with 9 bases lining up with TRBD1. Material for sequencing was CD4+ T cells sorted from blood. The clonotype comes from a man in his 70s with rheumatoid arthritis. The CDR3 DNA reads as TGCAGCGTTGAGGGAACAGGGGGCCGTGGCTACACCTTC. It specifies CSVEGTGGRGYTF.